This T cell receptor beta chain was found in a study of T cell responses to AZD1222 COVID-19 vaccine. Data came from immunoSEQ multiplex PCR; TCRdb stores just in-frame clones and leaves some out. The data hold under 80,000 clones, with approximately 80% observed a single time. The CDR3 loop spans 14 amino acids. The germline V gene encodes CDR1 MNHEY and CDR2 SMNVEV (reference sequence). Trimming pared 2 bases from V and 3 bases from J, leaving 8 bases between. Here the sequenced sample was peripheral blood, taken on day 0 of AZD1222 vaccination. The receptor was derived from an adult in good health. This chain joins TRBV27 and TRBJ1-5; no definite D call. Here the CDR3 DNA reads TGTGCCAGCAGTTTAGTGGGCGTCAATCAGCCCCAGCATTTT. Residues: CASSLVGVNQPQHF.